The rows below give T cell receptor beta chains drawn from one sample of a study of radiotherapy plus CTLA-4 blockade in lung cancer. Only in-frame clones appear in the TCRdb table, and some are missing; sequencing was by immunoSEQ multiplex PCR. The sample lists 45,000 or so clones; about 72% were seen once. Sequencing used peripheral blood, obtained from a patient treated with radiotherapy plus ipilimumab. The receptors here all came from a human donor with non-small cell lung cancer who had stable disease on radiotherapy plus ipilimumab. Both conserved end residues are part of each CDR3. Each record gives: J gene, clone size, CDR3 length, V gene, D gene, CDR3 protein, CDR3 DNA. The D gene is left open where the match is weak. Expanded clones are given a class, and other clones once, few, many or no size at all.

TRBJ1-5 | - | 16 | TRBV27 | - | CASSSHDRNSNQPQHF | TGTGCCAGCAGTTCCCACGACAGAAATAGCAATCAGCCCCAGCATTTT
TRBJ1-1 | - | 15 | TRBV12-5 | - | CASGPDSVLNTEAFF | TGTGCTAGTGGACCGGACAGCGTCTTGAACACTGAAGCTTTCTTT
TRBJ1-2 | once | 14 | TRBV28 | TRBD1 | CASRTGVGLHGYTF | TGTGCCAGTCGGACAGGGGTGGGACTACATGGCTACACCTTC
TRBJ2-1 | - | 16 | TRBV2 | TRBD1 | CASSPGTVTAYNEQFF | TGTGCCAGCAGTCCCGGGACAGTGACCGCCTACAATGAGCAGTTCTTC
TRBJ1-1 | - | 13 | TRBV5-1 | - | CASSLGGSGEAFF | TGCGCCAGCAGCTTGGGAGGGAGTGGTGAAGCTTTCTTT
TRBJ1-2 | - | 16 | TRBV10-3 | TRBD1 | CAISESEGDRGYGYTF | TGTGCCATCAGTGAGTCGGAGGGGGACAGGGGCTATGGCTACACCTTC
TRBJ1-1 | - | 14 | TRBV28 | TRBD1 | CASTRDSVNTEAFF | TGTGCCAGCACCAGGGACAGTGTGAACACTGAAGCTTTCTTT
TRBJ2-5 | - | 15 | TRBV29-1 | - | CSVPSPRGSPETQYF | TGCAGCGTTCCAAGTCCTAGGGGCAGTCCGGAGACCCAGTACTTC
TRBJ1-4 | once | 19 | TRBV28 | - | CASSLATPSRRFTNEKLFF | TGTGCCAGCAGTTTAGCCACTCCTTCTCGTCGCTTCACTAATGAAAAACTGTTTTTT
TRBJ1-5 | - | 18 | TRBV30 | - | CAWSVSRLGVYSNQPQHF | TGTGCCTGGAGTGTATCCCGTCTAGGAGTCTATAGCAATCAGCCCCAGCATTTT
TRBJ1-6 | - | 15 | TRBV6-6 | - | CASSKGDDLNSPPHF | TGTGCCAGCAGTAAAGGGGACGACTTAAATTCACCCCCCCACTTT
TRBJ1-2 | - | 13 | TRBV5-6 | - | CASSPRRGSGYTF | TGTGCCAGCAGCCCCCGGCGGGGGAGCGGCTACACCTTC
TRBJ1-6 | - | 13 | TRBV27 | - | CASRGQGKSPLHF | TGTGCCAGCAGGGGGCAGGGGAAATCACCCCTCCACTTT
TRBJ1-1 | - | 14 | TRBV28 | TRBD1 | CASSLDRVVTEAFF | TGTGCCAGCAGTTTAGACAGGGTTGTGACTGAAGCTTTCTTT
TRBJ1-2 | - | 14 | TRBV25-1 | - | CASSERGRVYGYTF | TGTGCCAGCAGTGAACGAGGCAGGGTATATGGCTACACCTTC
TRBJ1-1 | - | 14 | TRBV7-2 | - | CASSLAGLNTEAFF | TGTGCCAGCAGCTTAGCAGGGTTGAACACTGAAGCTTTCTTT
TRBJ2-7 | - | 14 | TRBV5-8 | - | CASSLEGLVREQYF | TGTGCCAGCAGCTTGGAAGGGCTAGTGAGGGAGCAGTACTTC
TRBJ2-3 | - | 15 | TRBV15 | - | CATSRGEGSTDTQYF | TGTGCCACCAGCAGAGGAGAGGGAAGCACAGATACGCAGTATTTT
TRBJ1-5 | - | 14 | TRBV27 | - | CASTDLYSNQPQHF | TGTGCCAGCACCGACCTCTATAGCAATCAGCCCCAGCATTTT
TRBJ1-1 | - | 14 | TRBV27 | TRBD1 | CASNAQGENTEAFF | TGTGCCAGCAACGCCCAGGGGGAGAACACTGAAGCTTTCTTT
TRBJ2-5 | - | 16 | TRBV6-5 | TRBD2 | CASSYTGTSGSETQYF | TGTGCCAGCAGTTACACCGGGACTAGCGGTTCGGAGACCCAGTACTTC
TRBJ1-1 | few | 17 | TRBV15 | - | CATSSLPGEWMNTEAFF | TGTGCCACCAGCAGTCTTCCCGGGGAGTGGATGAACACTGAAGCTTTCTTT
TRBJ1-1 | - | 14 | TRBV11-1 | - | CASSLGGTATEAFF | TGTGCCAGCAGCCTCGGAGGAACGGCCACTGAAGCTTTCTTT
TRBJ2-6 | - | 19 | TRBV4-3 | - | CASSHVLGRHKSRANVLTF | TGCGCCAGCAGCCATGTTCTAGGACGTCACAAAAGTCGGGCCAACGTCCTGACTTTC
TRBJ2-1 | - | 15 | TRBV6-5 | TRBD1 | CASSSGTGLWNEQFF | TGTGCCAGCAGTTCCGGGACAGGGTTGTGGAATGAGCAGTTCTTC
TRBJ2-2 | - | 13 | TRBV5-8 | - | CASSPTTAGELFF | TGTGCCAGCAGCCCGACCACTGCCGGGGAGCTGTTTTTT
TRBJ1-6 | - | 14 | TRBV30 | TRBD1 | CAWRPGGNNSPLHF | TGTGCCTGGAGGCCAGGGGGGAACAATTCACCCCTCCACTTT
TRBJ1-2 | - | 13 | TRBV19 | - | CASSMTGDYGYTF | TGTGCCAGTAGTATGACAGGAGACTATGGCTACACCTTC